This T cell receptor (beta chain) was sequenced during a study of blood T cell repertoires in COVID-19. Study at large: Acute and convalescent COVID-19 specimens originated in the United States, Italy and Spain. PBMCs, B-cell-depleted T cells, or T cells provided the cDNA or gDNA that made up the material.

Seattle's enrolled individuals joined amid active infection and were then monitored longitudinally. From germline, CDR1 is SGHRS and CDR2 YFSETQ. Trimming took off 2 bases at V and 4 bases at J, with 16 bases between the two ends. The CDR3 is 17 amino acids. Per the study methods: The authors estimated nucleated cell counts from reference gene primer amplification. Using immunoSEQ multiplex PCR, the repertoire was profiled, and TCRdb retains in-frame clones only, with some absent. The V and J calls and the clone size are those of that table, but D and trimming were determined from the DNA. The sample carries approximately 61,000 clones, around 83% recorded once.

The specimen sequenced was peripheral blood. This clonotype was obtained from a man aged 50-59 years with COVID-19, enrolled during active disease. The chain employs TRBV5-1 and TRBJ1-6; D might be TRBD1 (5 bases). CDR3 protein: CASSLRGDGRYNSPLHF. DNA of the CDR3: TGCGCCAGCAGCTTACGGGGGGACGGCCGTTATAATTCACCCCTCCACTTT. The full variable domain, in which reference TRBV5-1 and TRBJ1-6 provide the parts outside the CDR3, is KAGVTQTPRYLIKTRGQQVTLSCSPISGHRSVSWYQQTPGQGLQFLFEYFSETQRNKGNFPGRFSGRQFSNSRSEMNVSTLELGDSALYLCASSLRGDGRYNSPLHFGNGTRLTVT.